This T cell receptor (beta chain) was profiled in a study of control samples from healthy donors and cancer patients. Here immunoSEQ multiplex PCR was the method, and the copy in TCRdb shows in-frame clones only, minus some. The profile covers 120,000 to 150,000 clones, with 80% to 95% appearing a single time and 3% to 3.5% taken by the ten largest. The CDR3 runs 13 residues. Germline values: CDR1 SGDLS, CDR2 YYNGEE. Trimming left V 4 bases short and J 5 bases short, with 10 bases between. The sequencing sample was made of blood. The V call is TRBV9, the J call TRBJ2-1, with a weak D call TRBD1 (6 bases). The source of this sequence is a man aged 30-40 years in good health. The CDR3 DNA follows: TGTGCCAGCAGCCCCAGGGGCAACAATGAGCAGTTCTTC. Translating gives CASSPRGNNEQFF.